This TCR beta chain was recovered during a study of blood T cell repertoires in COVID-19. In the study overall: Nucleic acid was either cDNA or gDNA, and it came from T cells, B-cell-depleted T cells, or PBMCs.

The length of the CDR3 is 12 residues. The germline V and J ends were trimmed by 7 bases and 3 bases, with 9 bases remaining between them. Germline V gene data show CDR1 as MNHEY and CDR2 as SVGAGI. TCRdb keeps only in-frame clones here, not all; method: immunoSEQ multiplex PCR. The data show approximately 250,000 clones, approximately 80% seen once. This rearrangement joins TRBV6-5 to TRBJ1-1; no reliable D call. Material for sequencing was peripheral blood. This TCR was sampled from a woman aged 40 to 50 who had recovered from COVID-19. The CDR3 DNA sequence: TGTGCCAGCACGGCGGGCGACACTGAAGCTTTCTTT. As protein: CASTAGDTEAFF.